The 9 T cell receptor beta chains reported below all come from one sample, sequenced in a study of shared clonotypes between healthy human individuals. The method was immunoSEQ multiplex PCR; TCRdb's version includes in-frame clones alone and lacks a portion of them. The table has about half a million clones, approximately 71% seen once; the top ten hold around 13%. The sample was PBMCs. These receptors were taken from a woman between 40 and 55 years old in good health. Some clones in this sample may be carry-over from other donors' samples.

The J gene is TRBJ2-7, the V gene TRBV7-8; 11 nucleotides line up with TRBD2. Trimming took 3 bases from V and 2 from J; bases not matched to a gene: 9. Germline V lookup: CDR1 SGHVS, CDR2 FQNEAQ. This CDR3 has 17 amino acids. CDR3 amino acids: CASSFTIAGGLAYEQYF. CDR3 sequence (DNA): TGTGCCAGCAGCTTCACTATAGCGGGAGGGTTAGCCTACGAGCAGTACTTC.

This clone was recorded a few times. The CDR3 spells CASTLAGAYEQYF. In DNA, the CDR3 is TGTGCCAGCACCCTAGCGGGGGCCTACGAGCAGTACTTC. The chain employs TRBV28 and TRBJ2-7; 10 bases align to TRBD2. Trimming at V came to 7 bases and at J to 2 bases, leaving 2 bases not matched to a gene. The CDR3 covers 13 residues. CDR1 is MDHEN, CDR2 SYDVKM, per germline.

This chain joins TRBV29-1 and TRBJ2-1; 10 nucleotides align to TRBD1. This CDR3 is built from 15 residues. Germline V CDR1 and CDR2: SQVTM, ANQGSEA. The trim removed 3 bases at V and 9 bases at J, leaving 11 bases unmatched. CDR3 in amino acids: CSVDSDRGSFGEQFF. The CDR3 DNA is TGCAGCGTTGATTCGGACAGGGGGTCGTTCGGTGAGCAGTTCTTC.

This clone was picked up many times. The chain is built from TRBV28 and TRBJ2-1, with a weak D call TRBD1 (6 bases). Trimming shortened V by 5 bases and J by 6 bases, and 20 bases separated the two germline ends. Germline V gene data show CDR1 as MDHEN and CDR2 as SYDVKM. The CDR3 length is 16 residues. The CDR3 region has the DNA TGTGCCAGCAGTGCCCCTTCCCAGGGGATGGCCAATGAGCAGTTCTTC. Translated, it gives CASSAPSQGMANEQFF. The full variable domain, rest sourced from reference TRBV28 and TRBJ2-1, is DVKVTQSSRYLVKRTGEKVFLECVQDMDHENMFWYRQDPGLGLRLIYFSYDVKMKEKGDIPEGYSVSREKKERFSLILESASTNQTSMYLCASSAPSQGMANEQFFGPGTRLTVL.

The J gene is TRBJ2-2, the V gene TRBV7-3, with 13 bases matching TRBD2. Germline CDR1 reads SGHTA; CDR2 reads FQGTGA. The CDR3 totals 18 residues. Losses at the gene ends were 1 base for V and 0 bases for J; bases not matched to a gene: 2. The CDR3 is CASSLIGTSGTNTGELFF. The DNA for the CDR3 is TGTGCCAGCAGCTTAATTGGGACTAGCGGGACGAACACCGGGGAGCTGTTTTTT.

Worth noting for this clone: This probably arose from a read error, given a far larger clone one base away. The chain links TRBV4-3 to TRBJ2-1; D may be TRBD2 (6 bases). The CDR3 consists of 15 residues. Germline V gene lookup returns CDR1 LGHNA and CDR2 YSLEER. The CDR3 nucleotides read TGCGCCAGCCGCCAAGTACGGGGGAACTACAATGAGCAGTTCTTC. Translation: CASRQVRGNYNEQFF.

In its sample, this clone was seen once. This chain connects TRBV7-2 to TRBJ2-7, with TRBD2 matching 7 bases. Unmatched junction bases numbered 14, after V lost 0 bases and J lost 6 bases. Germline lookup yields CDR1 SGHTA and CDR2 FQGNSA. The CDR3 length is 17 residues. CDR3 amino acids: CASSLASGGRAQGEQYF. CDR3 DNA: TGTGCCAGCAGCTTAGCGTCCGGAGGGAGGGCCCAGGGCGAGCAGTACTTC.

V and J are TRBV28 and TRBJ1-3; D is possibly TRBD1 (5 bases). Trimming pared 4 bases from V and 0 bases from J, leaving 16 bases between. CDR3 length: 17 residues. Germline CDR1 reads MDHEN; CDR2 reads SYDVKM. Written as DNA, the CDR3 is TGTGCCAGCAGTTCCTCCGCGACAGCAAACTCTGGAAACACCATATATTTT. Translation: CASSSSATANSGNTIYF.

This chain joins TRBV18 and TRBJ1-1; 8 nucleotides line up with TRBD1. V trimming: 5 bases; J trimming: 0 bases; junction bases outside the gene matches: 14. Germline CDR1 and CDR2: KGHSH and LQKENI. CDR3 length: 18 residues. CDR3 residues: CASSGLSGGGGLNTEAFF. CDR3 nucleotides: TGTGCCAGCTCAGGCCTGTCAGGGGGCGGTGGACTGAACACTGAAGCTTTCTTT.